This TCR beta chain was recovered during a study of CD8 T cells in ankylosing spondylitis. Germline V lookup: CDR1 DFQATT, CDR2 SNEGSKA (reference sequence). The V gene lost 6 bases and the J gene lost 5 bases, with 13 bases spanning the gap. The CDR3 length is 13 residues. This clonotype was detected ten times or more. TCRdb independently ran MiXCR on the 5' RACE reads; one entry per CDR3 protein. In the table there are 50,000 to 60,000 distinct CDR3 sequences, 6% to 7.5% of which are singletons. The clonotype originates from a female donor with ankylosing spondylitis or in good health (not recorded which). The sample taken for sequencing was blood, either unsorted or a sorted T cell fraction (not recorded which). This chain joins TRBV20-1 and TRBJ2-2; tentatively, D is TRBD1 (5 bases). CDR3 nucleotides: TGCAGTGCGAGCGACAGACCTACCGGGGAGCTGTTTTTT. Amino acids: CSASDRPTGELFF.